This T cell receptor (beta chain) originates from a study of T cells in Graves' hyperthyroidism and ophthalmopathy. Study at large: Pretreatment peripheral blood was obtained at initial diagnosis. Whole-study results and caveats: Blood held most thyroid clonotypes expanded above 0.001 frequency.

Amplified TCR beta CDR3 regions came from RNA transcripts. TCR CDR3 underwent first-round RT-PCR with the HTBI primer set. TCRdb reprocessed the multiplex PCR reads via MiXCR and lists one record per CDR3 protein. The profile shows 500,000 or so distinct CDR3 sequences, 15% to 20% of them singletons. Diagnoses were made from clinical symptoms, serum measures (thyroxine and TRAb), thyroid ultrasound and orbital computed tomography. The CDR3 has 18 amino acids. Germline V gives CDR1 SQVTM, CDR2 ANQGSEA. V was clipped by 6 bases and J by 0 bases; unmatched bases: 17. A single count supports this clonotype. The target antigen is unknown.

The chain links TRBV29-1 to TRBJ2-1; 7 bases line up with TRBD2. The sample consisted of blood. This TCR was recovered from a woman in her 30s with Graves' ophthalmopathy. The CDR3 coding sequence is TGCAGCGTGGGGGGGGGGAACTCGGTGGGGGGCTCCTACAATGAGCAGTTCTTC. It codes for CSVGGGNSVGGSYNEQFF.